The rows below give T cell receptor beta chains drawn from one sample of a study of cytomegalovirus exposure and HLA in healthy donors. Method: immunoSEQ multiplex PCR; TCRdb's copy keeps in-frame clones and lacks some. The data contain around 210,000 clones, 75% to 90% of them singletons. Sequenced: PBMCs. These receptors were taken from a woman in her 40s in good health and CMV-seronegative. CDR3s include the opening cysteine and the closing phenylalanine or tryptophan.

>TRBJ2-7|TRBV5-5
CASSSIQGLLGEQYF
>TRBJ2-7|TRBV28
CASSPYPGTDSGRASYEQYF
>TRBJ2-1|TRBV7-6
CASSLWGTSNNEQFF
>TRBJ1-5|TRBV15
CATSRDPGQPQHF
>TRBJ2-1|TRBV27
CASSHRGSSYNEQFF
>TRBJ1-5|TRBV30
CAWSENFNQPQHF
>TRBJ1-4|TRBV10-3
CAISDIPGTGGYEKLFF
>TRBJ2-7|TRBV7-9
CASSLERLAGGEQYF
>TRBJ2-7|TRBV25-1
CASSTTGGSSEQYF
>TRBJ2-7|TRBV19
CASSTRGYEQYF
>TRBJ1-5|TRBV6-1
CASSGRLGRGTEFQHF
>TRBJ2-1|TRBV27
CASSLAGANNEQFF
>TRBJ1-2|TRBV5-4
CASSLETGLRGYTF
>NA|TRBV30
CAWSVGQGPYEQYF
>TRBJ1-1|TRBV18
CASSPLTARNTEAFF
>TRBJ1-1|TRBV27
CASSSAPREEAFF
>TRBJ2-7|TRBV5-1
CASSLERSSLEQYF
>TRBJ2-7|TRBV7-3
CASSPGLAGGEQYF
>TRBJ1-4|TRBV5-4
CASSRLGVDEKLFF
>TRBJ2-1|TRBV19
CASTRDRGLLYNEQFF
>NA|TRBV5-1
CASSPTSGSYEQYF
>TRBJ2-1|TRBV7-9
CASSLTGAYNEQFF
>TRBJ2-5|TRBV7-8
CASSFWGRYLQETQYF
>TRBJ2-3|TRBV4-2
CASSQGTGGQGARTDTQYF
>TRBJ2-1|TRBV7-9
CASRGGDRANSEQFF
>TRBJ1-4|TRBV4-2
CASSPPSGTGVEKLFF
>TRBJ2-1|TRBV28
CASSFRNEQFF
>TRBJ2-1|TRBV28
CASSLRTSGTNEQFF
>TRBJ2-5|TRBV5-8
CASSLGTGDLQETQYF
>TRBJ1-5|TRBV10-3
CAISDRNQPQHF
>TRBJ2-7|TRBV6-1
CASRMTSGSSYEQYF
>TRBJ2-7|TRBV6-1
CASSGTGRFYEQYF
>TRBJ2-1|TRBV19
CASSISSGSGEQFF
>TRBJ2-6|TRBV30
CASGLGTISGANVLTF
>TRBJ2-7|TRBV10-3
CAISERESGHYEQYF
>TRBJ1-2|TRBV5-4
CASSRGQGVNYGYTF
>TRBJ2-5|TRBV27
CASSLSEGGTSGRDRETQYF
>TRBJ1-1|TRBV30
CAWAYSMNTEAFF
>TRBJ2-1|TRBV4-1
CASSQVAGPPTNSYNEQFF
>TRBJ2-6|TRBV7-9
CASSSVAHSGANVLTF
>TRBJ2-7|TRBV6-1
CASSGATLKLTYEQYF
>TRBJ2-3|TRBV9
CASSVGGAVLTDTQYF